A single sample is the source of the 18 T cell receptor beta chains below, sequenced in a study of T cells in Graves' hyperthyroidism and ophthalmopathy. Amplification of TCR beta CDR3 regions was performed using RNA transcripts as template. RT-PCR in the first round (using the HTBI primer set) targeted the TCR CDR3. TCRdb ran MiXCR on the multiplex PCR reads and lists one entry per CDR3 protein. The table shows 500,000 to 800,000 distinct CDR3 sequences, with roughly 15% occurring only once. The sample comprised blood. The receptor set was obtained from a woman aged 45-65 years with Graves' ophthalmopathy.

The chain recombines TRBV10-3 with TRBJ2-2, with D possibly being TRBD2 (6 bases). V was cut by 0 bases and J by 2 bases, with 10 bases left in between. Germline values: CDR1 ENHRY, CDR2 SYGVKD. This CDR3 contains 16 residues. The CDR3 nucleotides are TGTGCCATCAGTGAGTCGGCGCGGGGAAACACCGGGGAGCTGTTTTTT. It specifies CAISESARGNTGELFF.

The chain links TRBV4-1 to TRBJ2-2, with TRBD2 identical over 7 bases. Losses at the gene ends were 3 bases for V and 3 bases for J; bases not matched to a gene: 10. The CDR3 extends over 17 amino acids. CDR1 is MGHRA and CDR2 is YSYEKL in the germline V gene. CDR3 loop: CASSHPSDSGDTGELFF. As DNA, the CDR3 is TGCGCCAGCAGCCATCCAAGCGACAGCGGGGACACCGGGGAGCTGTTTTTT.

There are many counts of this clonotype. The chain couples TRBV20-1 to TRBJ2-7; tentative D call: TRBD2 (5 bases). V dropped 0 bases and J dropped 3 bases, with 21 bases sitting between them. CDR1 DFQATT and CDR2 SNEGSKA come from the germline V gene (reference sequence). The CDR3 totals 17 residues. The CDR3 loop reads CSARDSHGSEGIYEQYF. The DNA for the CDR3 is TGCAGTGCTAGAGATTCCCATGGGAGTGAAGGTATCTACGAGCAGTACTTC.

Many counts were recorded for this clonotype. The CDR3 region is CASSLVRLRLNTEAFF. In DNA, the CDR3 is TGTGCCAGCAGTTTGGTACGGCTCAGACTGAACACTGAAGCTTTCTTT. V gene TRBV12-3 or TRBV12-4 combines with J gene TRBJ1-1, with D unresolved. V was trimmed by 3 bases and J by 0 bases, leaving 14 bases between them. The CDR3 length is 16 residues.

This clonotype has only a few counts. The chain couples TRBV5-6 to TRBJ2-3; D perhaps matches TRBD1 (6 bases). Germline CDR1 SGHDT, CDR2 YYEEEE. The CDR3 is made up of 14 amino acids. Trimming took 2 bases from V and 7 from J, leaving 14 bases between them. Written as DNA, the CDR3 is TGTGCCAGCAGCTTCGGGACACCTCCAAATACGCAGTATTTT. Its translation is CASSFGTPPNTQYF.

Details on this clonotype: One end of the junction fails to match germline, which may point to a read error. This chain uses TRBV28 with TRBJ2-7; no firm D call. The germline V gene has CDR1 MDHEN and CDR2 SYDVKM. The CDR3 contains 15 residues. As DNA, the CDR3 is TGTGCCAGCAGTTTAGTATTTCCTCCGTCCTACGAGCGGTACTTC. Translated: CASSLVFPPSYERYF.

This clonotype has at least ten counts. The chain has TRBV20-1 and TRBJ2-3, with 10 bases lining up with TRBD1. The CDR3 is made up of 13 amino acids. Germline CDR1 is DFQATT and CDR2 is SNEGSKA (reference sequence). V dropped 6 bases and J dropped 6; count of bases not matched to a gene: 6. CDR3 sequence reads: CSAGGQGFDTQYF. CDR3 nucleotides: TGCAGTGCGGGGGGACAGGGGTTTGATACGCAGTATTTT.

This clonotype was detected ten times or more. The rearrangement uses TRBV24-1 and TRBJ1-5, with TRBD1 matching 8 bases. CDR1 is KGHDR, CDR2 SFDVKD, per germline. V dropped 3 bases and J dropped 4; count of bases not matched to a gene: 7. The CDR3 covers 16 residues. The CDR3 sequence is CATSDRTGQANQPQHF. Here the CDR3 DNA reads TGTGCCACCAGTGATAGGACAGGGCAAGCAAATCAGCCCCAGCATTTT.

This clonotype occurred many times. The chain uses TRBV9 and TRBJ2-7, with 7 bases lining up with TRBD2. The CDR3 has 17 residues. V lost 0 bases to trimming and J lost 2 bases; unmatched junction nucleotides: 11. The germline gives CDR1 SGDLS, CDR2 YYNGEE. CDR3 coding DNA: TGTGCCAGCAGCGTAGGGGGAGGGGCTGGACGAACCTACGAGCAGTACTTC. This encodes CASSVGGGAGRTYEQYF.

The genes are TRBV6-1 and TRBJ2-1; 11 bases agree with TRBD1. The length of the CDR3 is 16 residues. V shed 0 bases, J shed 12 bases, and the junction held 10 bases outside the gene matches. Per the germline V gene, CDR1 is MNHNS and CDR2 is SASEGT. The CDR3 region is CASSEAGTGGTLVQFF. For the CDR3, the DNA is TGTGCCAGCAGTGAAGCCGGGACAGGGGGTACCCTCGTGCAGTTCTTC.

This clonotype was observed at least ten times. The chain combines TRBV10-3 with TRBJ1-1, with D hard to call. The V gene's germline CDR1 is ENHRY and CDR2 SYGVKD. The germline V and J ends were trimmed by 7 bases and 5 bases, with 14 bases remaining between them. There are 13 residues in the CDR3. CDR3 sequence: CAITPGVLTEAFF. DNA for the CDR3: TGTGCCATCACCCCCGGGGTGTTGACTGAAGCTTTCTTT.

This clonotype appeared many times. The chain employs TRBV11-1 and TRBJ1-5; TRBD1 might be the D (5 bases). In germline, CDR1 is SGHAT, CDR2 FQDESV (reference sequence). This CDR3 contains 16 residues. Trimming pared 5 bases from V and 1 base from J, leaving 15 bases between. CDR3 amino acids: CASSVVDRDSNQPQHF. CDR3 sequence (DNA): TGTGCCAGCAGCGTAGTTGACCGGGACAGCAATCAGCCCCAGCATTTT. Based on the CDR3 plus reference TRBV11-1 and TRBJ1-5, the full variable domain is EAEVAQSPRYKITEKSQAVAFWCDPISGHATLYWYRQILGQGPELLVQFQDESVVDDSQLPKDRFSAERLKGVDSTLKIQPAELGDSAMYLCASSVVDRDSNQPQHFGDGTRLSIL.

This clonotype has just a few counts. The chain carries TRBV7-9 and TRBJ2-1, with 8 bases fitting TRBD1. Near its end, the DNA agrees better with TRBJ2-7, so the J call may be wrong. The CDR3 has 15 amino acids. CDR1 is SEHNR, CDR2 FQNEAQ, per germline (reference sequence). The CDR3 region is CASSQTGGSYNEQYF. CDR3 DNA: TGTGCCAGCAGCCAAACAGGGGGTTCCTACAATGAGCAGTACTTC.

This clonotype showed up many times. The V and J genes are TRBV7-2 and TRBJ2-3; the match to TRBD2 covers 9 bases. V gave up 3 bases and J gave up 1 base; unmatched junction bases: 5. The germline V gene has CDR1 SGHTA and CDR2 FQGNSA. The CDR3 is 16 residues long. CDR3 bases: TGTGCCAGCAGCTTCCTAGCGGGGAGGGGCACAGATACGCAGTATTTT. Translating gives CASSFLAGRGTDTQYF.

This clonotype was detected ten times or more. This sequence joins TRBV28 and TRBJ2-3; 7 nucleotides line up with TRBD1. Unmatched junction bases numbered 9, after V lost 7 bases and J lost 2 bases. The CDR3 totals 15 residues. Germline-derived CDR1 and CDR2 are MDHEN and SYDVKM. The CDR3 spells CASNTGVQYTDTQYF. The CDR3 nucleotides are TGTGCCAGCAATACAGGGGTCCAGTACACAGATACGCAGTATTTT.

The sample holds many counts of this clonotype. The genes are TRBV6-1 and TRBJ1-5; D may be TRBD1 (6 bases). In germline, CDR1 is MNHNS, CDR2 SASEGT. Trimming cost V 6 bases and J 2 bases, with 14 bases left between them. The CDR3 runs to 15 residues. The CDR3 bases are TGTGCCAGCAGAATCGGGACACAGGGCAATCAGCCCCAGCATTTT. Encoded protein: CASRIGTQGNQPQHF.

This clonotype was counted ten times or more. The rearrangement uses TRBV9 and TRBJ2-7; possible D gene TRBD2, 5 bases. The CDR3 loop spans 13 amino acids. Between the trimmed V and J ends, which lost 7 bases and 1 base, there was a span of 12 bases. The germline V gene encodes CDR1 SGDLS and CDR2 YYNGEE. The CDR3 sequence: CASGRGQSYEQYF. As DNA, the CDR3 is TGTGCCAGCGGAAGAGGGCAGTCCTACGAGCAGTACTTC.

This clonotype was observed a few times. The CDR3, as DNA: TGTGCCAGCAGCCAAGAAAGGGGGACGGCCAATGAGCAGTTCTTC. This gives the protein CASSQERGTANEQFF. The chain employs TRBV4-2 and TRBJ2-1; tentatively, D is TRBD1 (6 bases). Between the trimmed V and J ends, which lost 0 bases and 6 bases, there was a span of 12 bases. The CDR3 length is 15 residues. Per the germline V gene, CDR1 is LGHNA and CDR2 is YNFKEQ.